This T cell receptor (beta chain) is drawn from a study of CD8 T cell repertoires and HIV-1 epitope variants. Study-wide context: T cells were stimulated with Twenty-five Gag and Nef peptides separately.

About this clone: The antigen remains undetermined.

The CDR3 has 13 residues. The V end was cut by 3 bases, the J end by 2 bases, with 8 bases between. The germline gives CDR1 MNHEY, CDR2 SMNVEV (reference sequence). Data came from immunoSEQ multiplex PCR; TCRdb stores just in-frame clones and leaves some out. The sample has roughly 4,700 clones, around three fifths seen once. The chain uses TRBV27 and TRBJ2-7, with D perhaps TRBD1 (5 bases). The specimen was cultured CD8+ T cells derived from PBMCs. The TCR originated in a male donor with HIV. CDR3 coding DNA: TGTGCCAGCAGTTTTGGGGCCGCCTACGAGCAGTACTTC. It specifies CASSFGAAYEQYF.